The text below deals with one T cell receptor (beta chain). The target antigen is unknown. The germline CDR1 and CDR2 sequences are PRHDT and FYEKMQ (reference sequence). The germline V and J ends were trimmed by 3 bases and 4 bases, with 15 bases remaining between them. This CDR3 has 15 amino acids. This entry comes from a study of cytomegalovirus exposure and HLA in healthy donors. Study outcomes and limitations: Later on, a genetic analysis was performed. It linked a missense variant in DCLRE1C with V- and J-gene trimming of TCR beta. Common viral pathogens were later found to be apparently linked to several of the most significant clusters.

Researchers ran the PCR with 60 Vbeta and 13 Jbeta primers. Here immunoSEQ multiplex PCR was the method, and the copy in TCRdb shows in-frame clones only, minus some. The profile shows 150,000 to 200,000 clones, approximately 85% of them singletons. This clonotype originated in a man aged 30-40 years in good health and CMV-seropositive. The chain employs TRBV13 and TRBJ1-1; D possibly corresponds to TRBD1 (5 bases). Sequenced: PBMCs. The CDR3 reads CASSLGPSGGTEAFF. The DNA of the CDR3 is TGTGCCAGCAGCTTGGGACCGAGCGGGGGCACTGAAGCTTTCTTT.